Each of the 29 T cell receptor beta chains below was sequenced from the same sample in a study of PD-1 blockade in classical Hodgkin lymphoma. There was relapse after autologous stem cell transplantation in every patient, and there was variation in brentuximab vedotin exposure. The protocol was immunoSEQ multiplex PCR, while the TCRdb copy is restricted to in-frame clones and leaves out a portion. The table has approximately 150,000 clones, approximately 81% seen once. This sample comprised peripheral blood mononuclear cells (PBMCs), obtained before the second cycle of nivolumab. These receptors were collected from a human donor with classical Hodgkin lymphoma.

V is TRBV2 and J is TRBJ1-2; no firm D call. This CDR3 contains 15 residues. Trimming pared 8 bases from V and 4 bases from J, leaving 20 bases between. Germline loops: CDR1 SNHLY, CDR2 FYNNEI. The CDR3 sequence: CASSAIPYSPYGYTF. The CDR3 bases are TGTGCCAGCTCGGCCATCCCCTACAGCCCCTATGGCTACACCTTC.

V and J are TRBV19 and TRBJ2-5, with D perhaps TRBD1 (5 bases). Trimming removed 7 bases from V and 2 bases from J, with 5 bases in between. Germline V lookup: CDR1 LNHDA, CDR2 SQIVND (reference sequence). This CDR3 is 11 amino acids long. The DNA for the CDR3 is TGTGCCAGTAAGGGGCAAGAGACCCAGTACTTC. Encoded protein: CASKGQETQYF.

This clone was seen only a few times. This chain uses TRBV10-3 with TRBJ1-2; 8 bases agree with TRBD1. The germline CDR1 and CDR2 sequences are ENHRY and SYGVKD. The CDR3 spans 14 residues. The junction had 5 bases not matched to a gene; V was cut back by 1 base and J by 7 bases. The chain's CDR3 is CAISELTGGAGYTF. In DNA, the CDR3 is TGTGCCATCAGTGAGTTAACAGGGGGTGCTGGCTACACCTTC.

This chain uses TRBV18 with TRBJ1-1; D is unresolved. V was clipped by 3 bases and J by 3 bases, with 14 bases between them. This CDR3 region has 15 residues. Germline CDR1 reads KGHSH; CDR2 reads LQKENI. CDR3 DNA: TGTGCCAGCTCACCTCAGGCGACGGAGGACACTGAAGCTTTCTTT. Protein: CASSPQATEDTEAFF.

This chain links TRBV25-1 with TRBJ2-7; D is undetermined. Per germline, CDR1 MGHDK and CDR2 SYGVNS. The CDR3 extends over 16 amino acids. Trimming removed 3 bases at V and 4 bases at J, with 19 bases between. The CDR3 here is CASSEVPSLGPYEQYF. The CDR3, as DNA: TGTGCCAGCAGTGAGGTCCCCTCCCTCGGCCCTTACGAGCAGTACTTC.

This chain links TRBV18 with TRBJ1-1; unclear D gene. The CDR3 covers 15 residues. In germline, CDR1 is KGHSH, CDR2 LQKENI. V dropped 6 bases and J dropped 2 bases, with 16 bases sitting between them. CDR3 protein: CASSPDPSGNTEAFF. The CDR3 DNA is TGTGCCAGCTCCCCCGACCCCTCGGGAAACACTGAAGCTTTCTTT.

The sample holds a few counts of this clone. The gene calls are TRBV29-1 and TRBJ2-6; tentatively, D is TRBD1 (6 bases). Germline V CDR1 and CDR2: SQVTM, ANQGSEA. V was shortened by 0 bases and J by 0 bases, with 6 bases between the two germline ends. The CDR3 has 15 residues. The CDR3 sequence: CSVEDRGSGANVLTF. CDR3 DNA: TGCAGCGTTGAAGACAGGGGCTCTGGGGCCAACGTCCTGACTTTC.

In its sample, this clone was seen a few times. The genes are TRBV7-9 and TRBJ2-1; D gene unclear. Germline-derived CDR1 and CDR2 are SEHNR and FQNEAQ (reference sequence). The CDR3 sequence is 15 residues long. V lost 7 bases to trimming and J lost 0 bases, with 13 bases between them. CDR3 amino acids: CASTAPVDSYNEQFF. CDR3 bases: TGTGCCAGCACAGCCCCGGTAGACTCCTACAATGAGCAGTTCTTC.

This chain connects TRBV7-9 to TRBJ1-6; D gene unclear. The CDR3 is 15 residues long. Per the germline V gene, CDR1 is SEHNR and CDR2 is FQNEAQ (reference sequence). V lost 3 bases to trimming and J lost 0 bases, with 6 bases between them. CDR3 nucleotide sequence: TGTGCCAGCAGCTTCGGGAGCTCCTATAATTCACCCCTCCACTTT. Protein sequence: CASSFGSSYNSPLHF. The whole variable domain, remainder taken from reference TRBV7-9 and TRBJ1-6, is DTGVSQNPRHKITKRGQNVTFRCDPISEHNRLYWYRQTLGQGPEFLTYFQNEAQLEKSRLLSDRFSAERPKGSFSTLEIQRTEQGDSAMYLCASSFGSSYNSPLHFGNGTRLTVT.

In this sample, this clone turned up a few times. The chain is built from TRBV7-3 and TRBJ2-3, with 7 bases identical to TRBD2. After removal of 1 base from V and 1 base from J, the junction contained 5 bases not matched to a gene. Looked up from germline, CDR1 is SGHTA and CDR2 is FQGTGA. The CDR3 has 16 residues. The CDR3 here is CASSLKGGARTDTQYF. In nucleotides, the CDR3 is TGTGCCAGCAGCTTAAAGGGAGGGGCCCGCACAGATACGCAGTATTTT.

J is TRBJ2-1 and V is TRBV6-1; 11 bases are shared with TRBD2. V lost 6 bases and J lost 7; bases outside the gene matches: 8. Germline V gene lookup returns CDR1 MNHNS and CDR2 SASEGT. The CDR3 length is 15 residues. CDR3 region: CASRAGTSGGNEQFF. CDR3 DNA sequence: TGTGCCAGCAGGGCCGGGACTAGCGGTGGGAATGAGCAGTTCTTC.

The chain combines TRBV25-1 with TRBJ2-6; tentative D call: TRBD2 (6 bases). CDR1 and CDR2 (germline): MGHDK, SYGVNS. Between the trimmed V and J ends, which lost 11 bases and 0 bases, there was a span of 8 bases. The CDR3 is 13 amino acids. For the CDR3, the DNA is TGTGCCTCCGGGAGCTCTGGGGCCAACGTCCTGACTTTC. Its protein is CASGSSGANVLTF.

The chain employs TRBV10-3 and TRBJ2-7, with 9 bases identical to TRBD1. The germline CDR1 and CDR2 sequences are ENHRY and SYGVKD. CDR3 length: 16 residues. With 3 bases clipped from V and 2 bases from J, the junction kept 8 bases outside the gene matches. The CDR3 bases are TGTGCCATCAGTGACCACGGGACAGGGAGAGCCTACGAGCAGTACTTC. Its translation: CAISDHGTGRAYEQYF.

DNA for the CDR3: TGTGCCAGCAGTTACGGACAGGGAGTAGAGACCCAGTACTTC. The encoded protein is CASSYGQGVETQYF. This chain connects TRBV27 to TRBJ2-5, with 8 bases fitting TRBD1. The CDR3 runs 14 residues. V was clipped by 4 bases and J by 4 bases; unmatched bases: 5. Germline CDR1 MNHEY, CDR2 SMNVEV (reference sequence).

The rearrangement joins TRBV6-5 to TRBJ2-3; 12 bases fit TRBD2. Unmatched junction bases numbered 3, after V lost 6 bases and J lost 5 bases. Germline loops: CDR1 MNHEY, CDR2 SVGAGI. The length of the CDR3 is 14 residues. The CDR3 DNA follows: TGTGCCAGCAGGACACTAGCGGGGGGAGATACGCAGTATTTT. Translation: CASRTLAGGDTQYF.

This chain joins TRBV15 and TRBJ2-7; 8 bases fit TRBD2. In germline, CDR1 is LNHNV, CDR2 YYDKDF (reference sequence). The CDR3 runs to 16 residues. V gave up 2 bases and J gave up 3 bases; unmatched junction bases: 9. In nucleotides, the CDR3 is TGTGCCACCAGCAGATCGGCGGGGGGCTCTGGCTACGAGCAGTACTTC. It is translated as CATSRSAGGSGYEQYF.

This clone showed up just a few times. The rearrangement joins TRBV7-9 to TRBJ1-1; D is ambiguous. This CDR3 comprises 15 residues. Trimming stripped 1 base from V and 1 base from J, with 10 bases between. CDR1 is SEHNR, CDR2 FQNEAQ, per germline (reference sequence). This chain's CDR3 is CASSLGAVENTEAFF. In DNA, the CDR3 is TGTGCCAGCAGCTTAGGTGCCGTGGAGAACACTGAAGCTTTCTTT. Using reference TRBV7-9 and TRBJ1-1 for the parts outside the CDR3, the full variable domain is DTGVSQNPRHKITKRGQNVTFRCDPISEHNRLYWYRQTLGQGPEFLTYFQNEAQLEKSRLLSDRFSAERPKGSFSTLEIQRTEQGDSAMYLCASSLGAVENTEAFFGQGTRLTVV.

V and J are TRBV7-9 and TRBJ2-7; D may be TRBD2 (5 bases). CDR3 length: 17 residues. The ends were cut back, 5 bases at V and 2 bases at J, with 22 bases in the middle. Germline V gives CDR1 SEHNR, CDR2 FQNEAQ (reference sequence). CDR3 in DNA: TGTGCCAGCAGCAGAGACGGGGTAATATCTGCTGCCTACGAGCAGTACTTC. Translation: CASSRDGVISAAYEQYF.

The genes are TRBV7-2 and TRBJ2-1; D may be TRBD2 (6 bases). Germline loops: CDR1 SGHTA, CDR2 FQGNSA. V shed 3 bases and J shed 8 bases, with 26 bases lying between them. This CDR3 spans 18 amino acids. In nucleotides, the CDR3 is TGTGCCAGCAGCTTCCCGAGAGACGGGGACTCCCGCCTAGATGAGCAGTTCTTC. Translating it yields CASSFPRDGDSRLDEQFF.

The table lists this clone with a few counts. The V gene is TRBV28, the J gene TRBJ1-1; tentatively, D is TRBD1 (5 bases). Germline V gene lookup returns CDR1 MDHEN and CDR2 SYDVKM. Trimming cost V 5 bases and J 4 bases, with 11 bases left between them. This CDR3 has 13 residues. In nucleotides, the CDR3 is TGTGCCAGCAGTGGGGGAGTGGGCACTGAAGCTTTCTTT. It encodes CASSGGVGTEAFF.

The chain recombines TRBV5-1 with TRBJ1-2, with unresolved D. The CDR3 consists of 13 residues. V lost 4 bases to trimming and J lost 6 bases, with 13 bases between them. Germline lookup yields CDR1 SGHRS and CDR2 YFSETQ. CDR3 in amino acids: CASSREPPNGYTF. CDR3 DNA sequence: TGCGCCAGCAGCCGAGAACCTCCTAATGGCTACACCTTC.

The V call is TRBV30, the J call TRBJ2-2; 8 nucleotides line up with TRBD2. In germline, CDR1 is GTSNPN, CDR2 SVGIG (reference sequence). Losses at the gene ends were 5 bases for V and 9 bases for J; bases not matched to a gene: 11. The CDR3 sequence is 14 residues long. CDR3 coding DNA: TGTGCCTGGGGCACTAGCGGTACGCCCCGGGAGCTGTTTTTT. As protein: CAWGTSGTPRELFF.

The chain carries TRBV2 and TRBJ2-3; 12 bases are shared with TRBD2. Germline trimming cut 2 bases from V and 2 bases from J; bases unmatched to any gene: 8. The CDR3 totals 18 residues. In germline, CDR1 is SNHLY, CDR2 FYNNEI. The CDR3 protein is CASSEPTSGGTSTDTQYF. CDR3 in DNA: TGTGCCAGCAGTGAACCAACTAGCGGGGGGACCTCCACAGATACGCAGTATTTT.

This sequence joins TRBV9 and TRBJ2-5, with TRBD2 identical over 11 bases. CDR3 length: 15 amino acids. With V trimmed by 5 bases and J by 7 bases, 10 bases remained unmatched. Germline assignment: CDR1 SGDLS and CDR2 YYNGEE. The CDR3 region has the DNA TGTGCCAGCAGTCGGACTAGCGGGCCGGGAGTGACCCAGTACTTC. Translating it yields CASSRTSGPGVTQYF.

This clone came up a few times. J is TRBJ1-5 and V is TRBV25-1, with TRBD1 identical over 9 bases. This CDR3 region has 15 residues. CDR1 MGHDK and CDR2 SYGVNS come from the germline V gene. V trimming: 5 bases; J trimming: 0 bases; junction bases outside the gene matches: 2. CDR3: CASSRTGDSNQPQHF. CDR3 coding DNA: TGTGCCAGCAGTAGGACAGGGGATAGCAATCAGCCCCAGCATTTT.

The chain couples TRBV21-1 to TRBJ1-5; the tabulated D call, TRBD1, remains unverified against the DNA. TRBV21-1 is an annotated pseudogene. This CDR3 contains 20 residues. CDR3 DNA sequence: TGTGCCAGCACCTCCTGTGCTCTCTCCGGGACAGGGGGGAGAAATCAGCCCCAGCATTTT. Translated: CASTSCALSGTGGRNQPQHF.

The rearrangement links TRBV7-2 to TRBJ2-3, with a possible D match to TRBD1 (5 bases). This CDR3 has 14 amino acids. Germline lookup yields CDR1 SGHTA and CDR2 FQGNSA. V was clipped by 2 bases and J by 2 bases, with 8 bases between them. This CDR3 is CASSLRGPTDTQYF. DNA for the CDR3: TGTGCCAGCAGCTTAAGGGGTCCCACAGATACGCAGTATTTT.

The chain couples TRBV21-1 to TRBJ2-3; TRBD2, the D gene given by the table, was not confirmed from the DNA. TRBV21-1 is described as a pseudogene. The CDR3 loop spans 16 amino acids. CDR3 amino acids: CASSKAGSGITDTQYF. The CDR3 DNA is TGTGCCAGCAGCAAAGCAGGTAGCGGGATCACAGATACGCAGTATTTT.

This chain uses TRBV6-1 with TRBJ2-1; no clear D. Trimming cost V 10 bases and J 4 bases, with 14 bases left between them. This CDR3 comprises 13 residues. Looked up from germline, CDR1 is MNHNS and CDR2 is SASEGT. The CDR3 DNA follows: TGTGCCACCATGTTGGATCTATACAATGAGCAGTTCTTC. Translated: CATMLDLYNEQFF.